This T cell receptor beta chain was documented in a study of blood T cell repertoires in COVID-19. The CDR3 consists of 15 residues. Germline CDR1 LGHNA, CDR2 YSLEER. V trimming: 3 bases; J trimming: 4 bases; junction bases outside the gene matches: 7. Using immunoSEQ multiplex PCR, the repertoire was profiled, and TCRdb retains in-frame clones only, with some absent. The top ten hold roughly 3.9% of the sample, which has some 290,000 clones, 90% seen once. Participants were aged about 18 to 100 years from approximately 25 US areas. Sequenced material: PBMCs or T cells enriched from blood (not recorded which). The rearrangement uses TRBV4-3 and TRBJ1-2; the match to TRBD1 covers 8 bases. The receptor comes from a woman in her 30s who had been exposed to COVID-19. In nucleotides, the CDR3 is TGCGCCAGCAGCCACAGGACAGGGTCAGCCTATGGCTACACCTTC. It encodes CASSHRTGSAYGYTF.